These 22 T cell receptor beta chains were all obtained from the same sample, sequenced in a study of shared clonotypes between healthy human individuals. Naive CD8 populations comprised CD45RO-negative cells positively selected for CCR7, excluding terminally differentiated effector memory CD45RA+ cells. Profiled with immunoSEQ multiplex PCR; TCRdb holds only in-frame clones, not every one. The repertoire consists of roughly 2 million clones, with roughly 95% occurring once and the leading ten covering 0.9% to 1.4%. The sample was naive CD8+ T cells sorted from blood. The receptors come from a man between 18 and 35 years old in good health.

The V call is TRBV28, the J call TRBJ1-1; tentative D call: TRBD1 (6 bases). The CDR3 is made up of 13 amino acids. Trimming removed 7 bases at V and 6 bases at J, with 15 bases between. Germline assignment: CDR1 MDHEN and CDR2 SYDVKM. For the CDR3, the DNA is TGTGCCAGCACCGCAAGGGGGGCCTCTGAAGCTTTCTTT. Translation: CASTARGASEAFF.

The V call is TRBV30, the J call TRBJ2-7, with D maybe TRBD2 (6 bases). CDR1 GTSNPN and CDR2 SVGIG come from the germline V gene (reference sequence). The CDR3 extends over 14 amino acids. Trimming took 4 bases from V and 0 from J, leaving 13 bases between them. The CDR3 DNA sequence: TGTGCCTGGAAGTCGCGGGGAAGCTCCTACGAGCAGTACTTC. This encodes CAWKSRGSSYEQYF.

The chain combines TRBV7-8 with TRBJ1-1; no clear D gene. Germline V lookup: CDR1 SGHVS, CDR2 FQNEAQ. The germline V and J ends were trimmed by 0 bases and 8 bases, with 7 bases remaining between them. The CDR3 spans 12 residues. CDR3 in DNA: TGTGCCAGCAGCTTAGCGCTCCCCGAAGCTTTCTTT. Translation gives CASSLALPEAFF.

As regards this clone: The sample holds other DNA sequences that translate to the same CDR3. The rearrangement joins TRBV4-1 to TRBJ2-7, with D unresolved. CDR3 length: 11 amino acids. V dropped 1 base and J dropped 6 bases, with 4 bases sitting between them. Germline CDR1 reads MGHRA; CDR2 reads YSYEKL. CDR3 protein: CASSQGVEQYF. CDR3 DNA sequence: TGCGCCAGCAGCCAAGGTGTCGAGCAGTACTTC.

About this clone: The same CDR3 is also encoded by other DNA sequences in this sample. The J gene is TRBJ2-2, the V gene TRBV7-9, with D hard to call. CDR3 length: 14 amino acids. Germline values: CDR1 SEHNR, CDR2 FQNEAQ (reference sequence). The germline V and J ends were trimmed by 2 bases and 1 base, with 5 bases remaining between them. The CDR3 region is CASSLRQNTGELFF. CDR3 nucleotides: TGTGCCAGCAGCTTACGACAGAACACCGGGGAGCTGTTTTTT. The entire variable domain, with the rest obtained from reference TRBV7-9 and TRBJ2-2, is as follows: DTGVSQNPRHKITKRGQNVTFRCDPISEHNRLYWYRQTLGQGPEFLTYFQNEAQLEKSRLLSDRFSAERPKGSFSTLEIQRTEQGDSAMYLCASSLRQNTGELFFGEGSRLTVL.

The V call is TRBV6-6, the J call TRBJ2-2; TRBD2 is a possible D gene (6 bases). This CDR3 is built from 15 residues. The V end was cut by 5 bases, the J end by 4 bases, with 14 bases between. Looked up from germline, CDR1 is MNHNY and CDR2 is SVGAGI (reference sequence). CDR3 DNA sequence: TGTGCCAGCAGTCTTACTAGCTCGGTCACCGGGGAGCTGTTTTTT. Its translation: CASSLTSSVTGELFF.

The rearrangement joins TRBV19 to TRBJ1-2; unclear D gene. CDR1 and CDR2 (germline): LNHDA, SQIVND (reference sequence). CDR3 length: 15 residues. Trimming shortened V by 0 bases and J by 5 bases, and 13 bases separated the two germline ends. CDR3 coding DNA: TGTGCCAGTAGTATAGAGCCAGCGGGCCAATATGGCTACACCTTC. Its protein product is CASSIEPAGQYGYTF.

V and J are TRBV5-1 and TRBJ2-1; TRBD1 matches 9 bases. There are 17 residues in the CDR3. The germline V gene encodes CDR1 SGHRS and CDR2 YFSETQ. V dropped 0 bases and J dropped 2; count of bases not matched to a gene: 6. For the CDR3, the DNA is TGCGCCAGCAGCTTGGACGGGACAGGGCCTACCTACAATGAGCAGTTCTTC. Translating it yields CASSLDGTGPTYNEQFF.

The chain combines TRBV12-5 with TRBJ1-5, with D hard to call. CDR1 and CDR2 from the germline V gene are LGHNT and FRNRAP. V lost 1 base to trimming and J lost 7 bases, with 5 bases between them. CDR3 length: 12 amino acids. The CDR3 is CASGLEGQPQHF. In DNA form, the CDR3 reads TGTGCTAGTGGTTTGGAAGGGCAGCCCCAGCATTTT.

This chain connects TRBV4-2 to TRBJ2-6; D is uncertain. The CDR3 is made up of 16 amino acids. V was pared by 0 bases and J by 1 base, with 7 bases between. Germline V gene sequence: CDR1 LGHNA, CDR2 YNFKEQ. CDR3 sequence reads: CASSQEYWSGANVLTF. The CDR3 DNA reads TGTGCCAGCAGCCAAGAGTATTGGTCTGGGGCCAACGTCCTGACTTTC.

The rearrangement joins TRBV27 to TRBJ2-7; D is perhaps TRBD2 (5 bases). The CDR3 runs 15 residues. Germline values: CDR1 MNHEY, CDR2 SMNVEV (reference sequence). Between the trimmed V and J ends, which lost 6 bases and 5 bases, there was a span of 20 bases. The CDR3 here is CASSLLAGKADEQYF. CDR3 nucleotide sequence: TGTGCCAGCAGCCTCCTAGCCGGGAAGGCTGACGAGCAGTACTTC.

The chain couples TRBV4-1 to TRBJ2-6; weak D call: TRBD1 (6 bases). The CDR3 is 17 amino acids. The germline V gene has CDR1 MGHRA and CDR2 YSYEKL. V gave up 1 base and J gave up 0 bases, with 10 bases separating them. The CDR3 bases are TGCGCCAGCAGCCAAGGTACAGGGCCCTCTGGGGCCAACGTCCTGACTTTC. It yields the protein CASSQGTGPSGANVLTF.

This rearrangement joins TRBV7-9 to TRBJ2-7; 10 nucleotides agree with TRBD2. Trimming took 1 base from V and 5 from J; bases not matched to a gene: 11. The CDR3 covers 17 residues. In germline, CDR1 is SEHNR, CDR2 FQNEAQ (reference sequence). The CDR3 nucleotides read TGTGCCAGCAGCTTAGTAGCGGGGGGACTAAGCCGGGACGAGCAGTACTTC. Amino acids: CASSLVAGGLSRDEQYF. The whole variable domain, remainder taken from reference TRBV7-9 and TRBJ2-7, is DTGVSQNPRHKITKRGQNVTFRCDPISEHNRLYWYRQTLGQGPEFLTYFQNEAQLEKSRLLSDRFSAERPKGSFSTLEIQRTEQGDSAMYLCASSLVAGGLSRDEQYFGPGTRLTVT.

Worth noting for this clone: Other DNA sequences of this sample code for an identical CDR3. The rearrangement uses TRBV6-5 and TRBJ2-2; possibly TRBD2 for D (5 bases). V gave up 0 bases and J gave up 5 bases, with 7 bases separating them. Germline loops: CDR1 MNHEY, CDR2 SVGAGI. This CDR3 has 14 residues. In DNA form, the CDR3 reads TGTGCCAGCAGTTACTCGGGCGGGACCGGGGAGCTGTTTTTT. This gives the protein CASSYSGGTGELFF.

The chain recombines TRBV27 with TRBJ1-2; 7 positions match TRBD1. The CDR3 length is 14 residues. V lost 4 bases, J lost 4 bases, and 6 bases stayed unmatched. The germline CDR1 and CDR2 sequences are MNHEY and SMNVEV (reference sequence). This CDR3 reads CASSSAGGPYGYTF. CDR3 DNA sequence: TGTGCCAGCAGTTCCGCAGGGGGACCCTATGGCTACACCTTC.

The chain recombines TRBV29-1 with TRBJ2-7; D is ambiguous. Looked up from germline, CDR1 is SQVTM and CDR2 is ANQGSEA. Deletions cut 6 bases from V and 3 bases from J, with 12 bases between. The CDR3 is made up of 12 amino acids. CDR3 region: CSVQSLDYEQYF. The CDR3 DNA sequence: TGCAGCGTCCAATCTCTCGACTACGAGCAGTACTTC.

Note on this clone: Just one base apart from a much larger clone, this may be a read error. V and J are TRBV5-6 and TRBJ1-1; D is unresolved. The CDR3 consists of 13 residues. V shed 0 bases and J shed 0 bases, with 3 bases lying between them. Germline loops: CDR1 SGHDT, CDR2 YYEEEE. CDR3 DNA: TGTGCCAGCAGCTTGGCAGTGAACACTGAAGCTTTCTTT. It yields the protein CASSLAVNTEAFF. Supplemented by reference TRBV5-6 and TRBJ1-1, the full variable domain reads DAGVTQSPTHLIKTRGQQVTLRCSPKSGHDTVSWYQQALGQGPQFIFQYYEEEERQRGNFPDRFSGHQFPNYSSELNVNALLLGDSALYLCASSLAVNTEAFFGQGTRLTVV.

This clone was counted once. This rearrangement joins TRBV5-6 to TRBJ1-4; D may be TRBD1 (5 bases). This CDR3 spans 14 amino acids. The germline CDR1 and CDR2 sequences are SGHDT and YYEEEE. V dropped 3 bases and J dropped 8 bases, with 14 bases sitting between them. The CDR3 loop reads CASSSDKEGEKLFF. CDR3 in DNA: TGTGCCAGCAGCTCGGACAAAGAAGGGGAAAAACTGTTTTTT.

The chain is built from TRBV5-5 and TRBJ2-7; D is possibly TRBD2 (5 bases). This CDR3 is 16 amino acids long. V was clipped by 0 bases and J by 2 bases, with 15 bases between them. Germline V gene sequence: CDR1 SGHKS, CDR2 YYEKEE (reference sequence). CDR3 nucleotide sequence: TGTGCCAGCAGCTTGGCTCTTTCGGGGAAGACCTACGAGCAGTACTTC. Its protein product is CASSLALSGKTYEQYF.

This chain connects TRBV6-1 to TRBJ2-7, with D possibly being TRBD1 (5 bases). With 2 bases removed from V and 2 bases from J, the gap between germline ends came to 10 bases. The CDR3 sequence is 14 residues long. CDR1 is MNHNS and CDR2 is SASEGT in the germline V gene. The CDR3 region has the DNA TGTGCCAGCAGTGAATTTGCCAGGGCCTACGAGCAGTACTTC. Translation: CASSEFARAYEQYF.

The chain couples TRBV4-3 to TRBJ1-1; a possible D gene is TRBD1 (6 bases). Germline V gene sequence: CDR1 LGHNA, CDR2 YSLEER. The ends were cut back, 3 bases at V and 2 bases at J, with 13 bases in the middle. This CDR3 spans 15 amino acids. The CDR3 loop is CASSHLQGLNTEAFF. The CDR3, as DNA: TGCGCCAGCAGCCACCTACAGGGACTAAACACTGAAGCTTTCTTT.

The V gene is TRBV29-1, the J gene TRBJ1-6; D gene unclear. CDR1 SQVTM and CDR2 ANQGSEA come from the germline V gene. The length of the CDR3 is 14 residues. Deletions cut 4 bases from V and 8 bases from J, with 15 bases between. The CDR3 loop reads CSVAGGNSDSPLHF. DNA for the CDR3: TGCAGCGTTGCGGGAGGGAATAGTGATTCACCCCTCCACTTT.